What follows is one TCR beta chain and its context. Its target is not known. This sample is part of a study of post-analysis software for immune sequencing data. The TCR beta cDNA libraries contained unique molecular identifiers. TCRdb processed the PCR reads anew with MiXCR; each CDR3 protein has one entry. Here the sample spans more than 450,000 distinct CDR3 sequences, 44% being singletons. Trimming stripped 2 bases from V and 5 bases from J, with 21 bases between. CDR3 length: 17 amino acids. Study results and caveats: Relative to controls, patients had five TRBV segments at higher frequency, with TRBV5-6, TRBV5-1 and TRBV20-1 among these.

The sample was blood. The clonotype comes from a girl aged 5-17 years with multiple sclerosis. The rearrangement links TRBV12-3 or TRBV12-4 to TRBJ2-5; D is possibly TRBD2 (7 bases). The CDR3 bases are TGTGCCAGCAGTTTACGGGGGGCCGGAGGCCATCAGGAGACCCAGTACTTC. Amino acids: CASSLRGAGGHQETQYF.